This T cell receptor (beta chain) is from a study of blood T cell repertoires in COVID-19. Measured with immunoSEQ multiplex PCR; TCRdb has only the in-frame clones, and not every one. The sample yields some 97,000 clones, 85% to 90% seen once. The TCR comes from a human donor in a cohort sampled during active COVID-19. Sequenced input: peripheral blood.

The CDR3 loop reads CASSPNRGLAFYTGELFF. CDR3 nucleotides: TGTGCCAGCAGCCCCAACCGGGGACTAGCGTTTTACACCGGGGAGCTGTTTTTT. This sequence joins TRBV11-2 and TRBJ2-2; TRBD2 matches at 10 bases. The CDR3 has 18 amino acids. From germline, CDR1 is SGHAT and CDR2 FQNNGV. Trimming removed 5 bases from V and 3 bases from J; junction bases left unmatched: 12.